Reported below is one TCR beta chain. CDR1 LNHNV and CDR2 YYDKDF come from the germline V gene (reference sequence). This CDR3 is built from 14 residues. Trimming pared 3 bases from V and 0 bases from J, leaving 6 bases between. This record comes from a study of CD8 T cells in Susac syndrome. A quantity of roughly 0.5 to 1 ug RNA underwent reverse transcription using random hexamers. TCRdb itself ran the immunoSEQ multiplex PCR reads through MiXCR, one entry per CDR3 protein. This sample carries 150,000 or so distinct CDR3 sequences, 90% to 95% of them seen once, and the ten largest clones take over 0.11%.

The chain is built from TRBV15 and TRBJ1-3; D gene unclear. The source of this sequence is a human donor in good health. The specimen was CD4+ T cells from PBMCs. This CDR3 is CATSSRSSGNTIYF. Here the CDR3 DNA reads TGTGCCACCAGCAGCAGATCCTCTGGAAACACCATATATTTT.